This T cell receptor beta chain was profiled in a study of technical replicates of blood from a few donors. Clones were sequenced by immunoSEQ multiplex PCR, and TCRdb holds only the in-frame ones, with some missing. This table holds around 63,000 clones, 90% to 95% found once. CDR1 and CDR2 from the germline V gene are SGHRS and YFSETQ. This CDR3 region has 14 residues. The V and J ends lost 2 bases and 9 bases, in that order; junction bases with no gene match: 5. This clonotype originated in a human donor in good health. Some clones in this sample may be carry-over from other donors' samples. This chain connects TRBV5-1 to TRBJ1-6; 7 bases agree with TRBD1. Sequenced: PBMCs. CDR3 in DNA: TGCGCCAGCAGCTTAACGACAGGGCTTTCACCCCTCCACTTT. Its translation is CASSLTTGLSPLHF.